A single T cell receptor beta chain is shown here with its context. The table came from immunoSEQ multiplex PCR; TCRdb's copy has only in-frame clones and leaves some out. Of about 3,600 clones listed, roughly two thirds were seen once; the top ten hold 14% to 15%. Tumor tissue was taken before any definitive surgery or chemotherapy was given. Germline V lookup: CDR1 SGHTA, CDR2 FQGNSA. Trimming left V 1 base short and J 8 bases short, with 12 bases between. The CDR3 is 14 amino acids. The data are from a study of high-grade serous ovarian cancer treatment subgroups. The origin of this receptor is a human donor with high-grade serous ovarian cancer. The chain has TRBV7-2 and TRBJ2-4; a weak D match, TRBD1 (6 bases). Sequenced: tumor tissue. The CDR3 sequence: CASSLGAGVDIQYF. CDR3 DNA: TGTGCCAGCAGCTTAGGCGCAGGGGTGGACATTCAGTACTTC.